This record looks at one TCR beta chain sequence and its context. In the original analysis: Amplifying reference gene primers gave estimates of nucleated cell counts. Repertoires were generated with immunoSEQ multiplex PCR, while TCRdb's copy carries only in-frame clones and drops some. V and J calls and clone size follow that table, whereas D and trimming were derived from the DNA. The sample contains 28,000 or so clones, 85% to 90% of which appear only once. These data are taken from a study of blood T cell repertoires in COVID-19. The wider study: Acute and convalescent COVID-19 specimens originated in the United States, Italy and Spain.

The CDR3 length is 14 residues. Per germline, CDR1 SGHTS and CDR2 YDEGEE. Trimming took off 1 base at V and 8 bases at J, with 15 bases between the two ends. Specimen: peripheral blood. The TCR was taken from a man aged 70-80 years with acute or convalescent COVID-19. This sequence joins TRBV5-8 and TRBJ1-2, with D possibly TRBD1 on 6 matching bases. The CDR3 DNA follows: TGTGCCAGCAGCTTGATCTCAGGGGTGTGGGGCTACACCTTC. Translated, it gives CASSLISGVWGYTF.